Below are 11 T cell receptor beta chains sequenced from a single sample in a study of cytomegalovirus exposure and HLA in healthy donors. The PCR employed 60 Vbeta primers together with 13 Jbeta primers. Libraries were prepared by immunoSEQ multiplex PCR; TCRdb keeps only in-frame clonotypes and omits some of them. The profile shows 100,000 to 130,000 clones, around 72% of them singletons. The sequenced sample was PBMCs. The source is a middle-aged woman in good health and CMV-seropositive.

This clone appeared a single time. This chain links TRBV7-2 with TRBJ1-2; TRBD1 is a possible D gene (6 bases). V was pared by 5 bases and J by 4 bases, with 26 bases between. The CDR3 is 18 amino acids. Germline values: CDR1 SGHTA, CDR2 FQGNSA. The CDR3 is CASSLTLTGTGPSYGYTF. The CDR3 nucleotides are TGTGCCAGCAGCCTAACCTTAACAGGGACGGGACCTTCCTATGGCTACACCTTC.

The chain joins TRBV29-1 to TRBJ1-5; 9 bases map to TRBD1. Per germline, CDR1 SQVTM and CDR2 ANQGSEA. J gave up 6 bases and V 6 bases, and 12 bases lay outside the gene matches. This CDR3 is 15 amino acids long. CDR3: CSVGTGTGRGQPQHF. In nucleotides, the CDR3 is TGCAGCGTGGGGACCGGGACAGGGAGGGGTCAGCCCCAGCATTTT.

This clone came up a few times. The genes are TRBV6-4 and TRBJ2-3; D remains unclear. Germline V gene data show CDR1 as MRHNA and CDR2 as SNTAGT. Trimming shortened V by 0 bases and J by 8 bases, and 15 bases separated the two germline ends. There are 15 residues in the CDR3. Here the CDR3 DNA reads TGTGCCAGCAGTGACTCGGGTGCGGAACACGGTACGCAGTATTTT. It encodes CASSDSGAEHGTQYF.

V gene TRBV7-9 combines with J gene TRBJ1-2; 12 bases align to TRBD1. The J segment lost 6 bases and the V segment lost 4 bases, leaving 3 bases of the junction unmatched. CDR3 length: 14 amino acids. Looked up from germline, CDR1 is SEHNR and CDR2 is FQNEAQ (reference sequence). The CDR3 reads CASSWGQGADGYTF. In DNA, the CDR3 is TGTGCCAGCAGCTGGGGACAGGGGGCGGATGGCTACACCTTC.

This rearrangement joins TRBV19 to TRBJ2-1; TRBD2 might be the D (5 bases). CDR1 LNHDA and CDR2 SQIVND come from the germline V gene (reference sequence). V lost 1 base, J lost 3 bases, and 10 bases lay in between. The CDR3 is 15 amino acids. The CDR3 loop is CASSIGGLVYNEQFF. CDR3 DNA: TGTGCCAGTAGTATAGGCGGGCTTGTCTACAATGAGCAGTTCTTC.

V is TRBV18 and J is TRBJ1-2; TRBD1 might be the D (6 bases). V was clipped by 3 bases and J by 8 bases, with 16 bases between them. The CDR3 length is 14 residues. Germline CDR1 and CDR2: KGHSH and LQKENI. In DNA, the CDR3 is TGTGCCAGCTCACCTGAGCTACAGGGAGGGGGCTACACCTTC. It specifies CASSPELQGGGYTF.

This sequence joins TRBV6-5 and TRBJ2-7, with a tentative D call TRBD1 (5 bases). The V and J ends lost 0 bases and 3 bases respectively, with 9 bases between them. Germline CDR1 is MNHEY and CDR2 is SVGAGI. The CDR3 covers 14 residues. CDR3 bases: TGTGCCAGCAGTTACTCGCAGGGCCTCTACGAGCAGTACTTC. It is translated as CASSYSQGLYEQYF.

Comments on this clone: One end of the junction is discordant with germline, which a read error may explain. In DNA, the CDR3 is TGTGCCGGCAGTTCCGGCTGGAGTGGGACCCAGTACTTC. Amino acids: CAGSSGWSGTQYF. This rearrangement joins TRBV6-5 to TRBJ2-5, with D hard to call. CDR3 size: 13 residues. Looked up from germline, CDR1 is MNHEY and CDR2 is SVGAGI.

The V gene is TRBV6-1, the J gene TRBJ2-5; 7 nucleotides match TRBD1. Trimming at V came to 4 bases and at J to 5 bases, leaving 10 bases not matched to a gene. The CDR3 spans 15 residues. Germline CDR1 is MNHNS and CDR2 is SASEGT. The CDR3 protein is CASSGPTGLMETQYF. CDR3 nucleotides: TGTGCCAGCAGTGGTCCGACAGGGTTGATGGAGACCCAGTACTTC.

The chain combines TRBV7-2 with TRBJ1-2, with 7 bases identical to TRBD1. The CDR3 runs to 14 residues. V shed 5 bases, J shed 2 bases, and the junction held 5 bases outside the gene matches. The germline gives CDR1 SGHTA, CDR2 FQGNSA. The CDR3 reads CASSEQTGNYGYTF. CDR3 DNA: TGTGCCAGCAGCGAGCAGACAGGGAACTATGGCTACACCTTC.

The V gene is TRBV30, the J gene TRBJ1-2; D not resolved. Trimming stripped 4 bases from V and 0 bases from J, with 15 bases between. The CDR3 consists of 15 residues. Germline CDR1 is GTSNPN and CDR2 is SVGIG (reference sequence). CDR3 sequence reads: CAWKSPQVANYGYTF. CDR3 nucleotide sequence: TGTGCCTGGAAATCACCGCAGGTAGCTAACTATGGCTACACCTTC.